This TCR beta chain was captured in a study of response to subunit inactivated influenza vaccine. TCRdb re-called the RT-PCR reads through MiXCR, storing one row per CDR3 protein. The table includes 550,000 to 600,000 distinct CDR3 sequences, 12% detected once. This clonotype was detected a few times. CDR3 size: 15 residues. Germline-derived CDR1 and CDR2 are SGHTA and FQGNSA. V lost 2 bases and J lost 3, with 11 bases in between. The specimen was PBMCs from blood, collected on the day of vaccination. The origin of this receptor is a middle-aged man who received an inactivated influenza vaccine. This chain uses TRBV7-2 with TRBJ2-1; D not certain. The DNA of the CDR3 is TGTGCCAGCAGCTTATCTCGGGCAGTCTACAATGAGCAGTTCTTC. Residues: CASSLSRAVYNEQFF. Supplemented by reference TRBV7-2 and TRBJ2-1, the full variable domain reads GAGVSQSPSNKVTEKGKDVELRCDPISGHTALYWYRQSLGQGLEFLIYFQGNSAPDKSGLPSDRFSAERTGGSVSTLTIQRTQQEDSAVYLCASSLSRAVYNEQFFGPGTRLTVL.